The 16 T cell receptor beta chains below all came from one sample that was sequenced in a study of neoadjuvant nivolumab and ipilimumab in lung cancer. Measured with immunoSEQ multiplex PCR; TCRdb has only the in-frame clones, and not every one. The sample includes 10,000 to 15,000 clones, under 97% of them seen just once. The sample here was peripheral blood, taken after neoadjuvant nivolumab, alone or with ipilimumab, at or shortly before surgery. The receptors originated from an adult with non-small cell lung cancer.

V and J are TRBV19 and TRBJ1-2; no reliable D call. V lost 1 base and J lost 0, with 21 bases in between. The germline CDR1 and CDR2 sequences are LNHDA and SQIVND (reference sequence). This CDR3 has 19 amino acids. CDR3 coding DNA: TGTGCCAGTAGTATAGGGGATATTATGGTAAACTCCGCTAACTATGGCTACACCTTC. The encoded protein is CASSIGDIMVNSANYGYTF.

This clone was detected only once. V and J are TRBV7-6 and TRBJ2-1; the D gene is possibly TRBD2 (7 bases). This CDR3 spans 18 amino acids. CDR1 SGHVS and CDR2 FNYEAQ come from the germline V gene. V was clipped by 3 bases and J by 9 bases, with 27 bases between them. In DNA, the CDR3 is TGTGCCAGCAGCTTGGCCAGACGAGGGGGGAGGGATTCGCGTGAGCAGTTCTTC. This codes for CASSLARRGGRDSREQFF.

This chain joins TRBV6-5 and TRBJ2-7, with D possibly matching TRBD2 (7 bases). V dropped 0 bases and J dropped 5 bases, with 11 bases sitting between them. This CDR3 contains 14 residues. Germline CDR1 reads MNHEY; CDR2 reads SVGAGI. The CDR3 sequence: CASSYSVGGHEQYF. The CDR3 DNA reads TGTGCCAGCAGTTACTCGGTCGGGGGGCACGAGCAGTACTTC.

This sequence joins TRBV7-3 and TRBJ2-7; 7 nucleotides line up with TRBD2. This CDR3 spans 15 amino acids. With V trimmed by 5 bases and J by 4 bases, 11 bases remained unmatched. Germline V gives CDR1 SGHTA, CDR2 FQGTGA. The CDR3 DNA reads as TGTGCCAGCAGCCCGACGGGAGGCAGACAATACGAGCAGTACTTC. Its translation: CASSPTGGRQYEQYF.

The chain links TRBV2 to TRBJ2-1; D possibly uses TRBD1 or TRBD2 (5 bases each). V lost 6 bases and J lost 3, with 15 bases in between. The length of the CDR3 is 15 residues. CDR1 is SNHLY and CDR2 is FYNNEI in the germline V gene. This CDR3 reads CASRNRGSLYNEQFF. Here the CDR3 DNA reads TGTGCCAGCAGAAATCGGGGCAGCCTCTACAATGAGCAGTTCTTC. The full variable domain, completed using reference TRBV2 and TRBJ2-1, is EPEVTQTPSHQVTQMGQEVILRCVPISNHLYFYWYRQILGQKVEFLVSFYNNEISEKSEIFDDQFSVERPDGSNFTLKIRSTKLEDSAMYFCASRNRGSLYNEQFFGPGTRLTVL.

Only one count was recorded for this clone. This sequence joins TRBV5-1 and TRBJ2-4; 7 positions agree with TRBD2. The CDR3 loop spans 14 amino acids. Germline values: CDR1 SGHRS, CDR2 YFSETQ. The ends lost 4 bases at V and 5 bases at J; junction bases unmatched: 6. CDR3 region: CASSEGGPENIQYF. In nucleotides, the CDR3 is TGCGCCAGCAGCGAGGGAGGGCCCGAAAACATTCAGTACTTC. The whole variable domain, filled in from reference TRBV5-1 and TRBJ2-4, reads KAGVTQTPRYLIKTRGQQVTLSCSPISGHRSVSWYQQTPGQGLQFLFEYFSETQRNKGNFPGRFSGRQFSNSRSEMNVSTLELGDSALYLCASSEGGPENIQYFGAGTRLSVL.

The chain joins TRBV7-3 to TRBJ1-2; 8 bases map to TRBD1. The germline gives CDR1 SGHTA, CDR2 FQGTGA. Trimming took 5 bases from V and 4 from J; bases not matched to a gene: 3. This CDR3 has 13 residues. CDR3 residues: CASSPGTGYGYTF. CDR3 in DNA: TGTGCCAGCAGCCCTGGGACAGGCTATGGCTACACCTTC.

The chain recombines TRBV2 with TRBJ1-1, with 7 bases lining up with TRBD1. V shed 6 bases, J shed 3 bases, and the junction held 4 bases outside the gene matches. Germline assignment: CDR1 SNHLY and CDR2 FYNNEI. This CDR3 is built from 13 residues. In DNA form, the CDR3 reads TGTGCCAGCAGCCCCGGACAGGACACTGAAGCTTTCTTT. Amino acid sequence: CASSPGQDTEAFF.

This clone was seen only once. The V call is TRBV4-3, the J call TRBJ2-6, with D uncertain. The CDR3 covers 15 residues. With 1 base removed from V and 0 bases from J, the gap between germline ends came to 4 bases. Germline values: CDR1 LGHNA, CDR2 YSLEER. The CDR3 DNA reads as TGCGCCAGCAGCCAAGGAGGCTCTGGGGCCAACGTCCTGACTTTC. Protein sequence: CASSQGGSGANVLTF.

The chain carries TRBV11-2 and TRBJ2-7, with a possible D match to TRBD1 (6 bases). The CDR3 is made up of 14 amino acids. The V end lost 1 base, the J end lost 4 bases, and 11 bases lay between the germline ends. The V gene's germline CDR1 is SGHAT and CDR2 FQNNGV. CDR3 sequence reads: CASSLGEGGYEQYF. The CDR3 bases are TGTGCCAGCAGCTTAGGGGAAGGGGGTTACGAGCAGTACTTC.

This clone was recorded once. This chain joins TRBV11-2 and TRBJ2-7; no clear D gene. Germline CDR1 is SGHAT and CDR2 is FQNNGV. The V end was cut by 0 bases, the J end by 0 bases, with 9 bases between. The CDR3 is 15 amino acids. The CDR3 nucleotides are TGTGCCAGCAGCTTAGACCATATAAGCTCCTACGAGCAGTACTTC. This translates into CASSLDHISSYEQYF.

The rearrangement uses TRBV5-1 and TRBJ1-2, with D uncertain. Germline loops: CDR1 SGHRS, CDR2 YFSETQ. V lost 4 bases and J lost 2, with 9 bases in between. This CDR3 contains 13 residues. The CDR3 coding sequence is TGCGCCAGCAGCCAGACGGCAAACTATGGCTACACCTTC. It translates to CASSQTANYGYTF.

CDR3 in DNA: TGTGCCAGCAGTTTAACAGGACAGGTTTGGAGCGGGGAGCTGTTTTTT. It translates to CASSLTGQVWSGELFF. This chain uses TRBV27 with TRBJ2-2; 7 bases fit TRBD1. CDR1 and CDR2 from the germline V gene are MNHEY and SMNVEV (reference sequence). The CDR3 has 16 amino acids. Unmatched junction bases numbered 10, after V lost 2 bases and J lost 7 bases.

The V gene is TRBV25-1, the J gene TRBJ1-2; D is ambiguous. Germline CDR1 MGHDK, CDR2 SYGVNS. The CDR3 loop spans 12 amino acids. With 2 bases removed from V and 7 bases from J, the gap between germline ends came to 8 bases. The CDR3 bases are TGTGCCAGCAGTGAACCGTTGGGTGGCTACACCTTC. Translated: CASSEPLGGYTF.

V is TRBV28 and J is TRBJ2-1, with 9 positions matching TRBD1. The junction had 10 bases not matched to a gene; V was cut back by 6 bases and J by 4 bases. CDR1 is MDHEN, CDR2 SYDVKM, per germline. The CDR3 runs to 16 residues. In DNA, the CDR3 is TGTGCCAGCAGGGCCGGGACAGGGTGGGAGTACAATGAGCAGTTCTTC. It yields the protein CASRAGTGWEYNEQFF.

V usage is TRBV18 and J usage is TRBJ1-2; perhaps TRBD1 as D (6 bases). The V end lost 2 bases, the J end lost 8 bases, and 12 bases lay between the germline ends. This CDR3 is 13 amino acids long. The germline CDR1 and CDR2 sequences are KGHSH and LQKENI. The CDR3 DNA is TGTGCCAGCTCACCAATACAGGGAAGCGGCTACACCTTC. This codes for CASSPIQGSGYTF.